Listed below are T cell receptor beta chains from one sample, sequenced in a study of T cell repertoires in cytomegalovirus infection. Antigens of these TCRs are unknown. TCRdb re-derived calls from the reads in MiXCR, one entry per CDR3 protein. The sample lists 900,000 to 950,000 distinct CDR3 sequences; approximately 31% were seen once. Sample: cultured CD8+ T cells from PBMCs, taken from culture after CMV antigen stimulation. The source is a human donor in good health (CMV status not recorded). Some clones in this sample may be carry-over from other donors' samples. Each CDR3 is given with its conserved first and last residue. The D gene is left open where the match is weak. Some rows mark clone size as missing; the rest say once, few, many or name a class of expanded clone.

>.|TRBV5-6|TRBJ2-1|.
CASSRGGTGYEQFF
TGTGCCAGCAGCAGGGGGGGCACGGGTTATGAGCAGTTCTTC
>once|TRBV9|TRBJ2-5|.
CASSVEGGYQETQYF
TGTGCCAGCAGCGTGGAGGGGGGGTACCAAGAGACCCAGTACTTC
>.|TRBV20-1|TRBJ1-5|.
CSASDTGLVGQPQHF
TGCAGTGCTAGCGACACGGGGCTCGTAGGTCAGCCCCAGCATTTT
>.|TRBV20-1|TRBJ2-1|TRBD2
CSASLAGIYNEQFF
TGCAGTGCCTCTCTAGCGGGCATCTACAATGAGCAGTTCTTC
>few|TRBV3-1|TRBJ1-4|.
CASSHATLGETNEKLFF
TGTGCCAGCAGCCATGCCACCCTAGGGGAGACTAATGAAAAACTGTTTTTT
>once|TRBV10-3|TRBJ2-3|.
CAISVGGPTDTQYF
TGTGCCATCAGTGTCGGGGGGCCCACAGATACGCAGTATTTT
>.|TRBV12-3/TRBV12-4|TRBJ1-1|.
CAKQTGNTEAFF
TGTGCCAAGCAAACAGGTAACACTGAAGCTTTCTTT
>.|TRBV6-5|TRBJ1-1|.
CASSYAQNTEAFF
TGTGCCAGCAGTTATGCTCAGAACACTGAAGCTTTCTTT
>once|TRBV5-8|TRBJ2-3|.
CASSFKLAGTDTQYF
TGTGCCAGCAGCTTTAAGCTAGCAGGCACAGATACGCAGTATTTT
>.|TRBV4-1|TRBJ2-3|.
CASSGRGTSTDTQYF
TGCGCCAGCAGCGGCCGAGGCACAAGCACAGATACGCAGTATTTT
>.|TRBV14|TRBJ2-3|.
CASSQARHTDTQYF
TGTGCCAGCAGCCAAGCCCGCCACACAGATACGCAGTATTTT
>.|TRBV7-9|TRBJ1-2|.
CANSLAGADYGYTF
TGTGCCAACAGCTTAGCAGGGGCTGACTATGGCTACACCTTC
>many|TRBV7-2|TRBJ2-1|TRBD2
CASSLDWGTINNEQFF
TGTGCCAGCAGCTTAGATTGGGGGACTATTAACAATGAGCAGTTCTTC
>many|TRBV7-2|TRBJ2-2|.
CASSLDFRVTGELFF
TGTGCCAGCAGCTTAGACTTCCGGGTAACCGGGGAGCTGTTTTTT
>.|TRBV6-4|TRBJ2-6|.
CASRLSPGANVLTF
TGTGCCAGCCGTCTCAGCCCTGGGGCCAACGTCCTGACTTTC
>many|TRBV7-8|TRBJ2-1|.
CASRAEASTYNEQFF
TGTGCCAGCAGAGCGGAGGCTAGCACTTACAATGAGCAGTTCTTC
>few|TRBV5-5|TRBJ2-2|.
CAFDRMANTGELFF
TGTGCCTTTGATCGAATGGCGAACACCGGGGAGCTGTTTTTT
>.|TRBV4-1|TRBJ2-3|TRBD1
CASSPSGTGESTDTQYF
TGCGCCAGCAGCCCTTCTGGGACAGGGGAGAGCACAGATACGCAGTATTTT
>few|TRBV7-9|TRBJ1-2|TRBD1
CASSSGAGGNYGYTF
TGTGCCAGCAGTTCAGGGGCAGGGGGCAACTATGGCTACACCTTC
>.|TRBV7-2|TRBJ2-3|.
CASSLGIGEPDTQYF
TGTGCCAGCAGCTTAGGGATAGGAGAACCAGATACGCAGTATTTT
>.|TRBV3-1|TRBJ2-1|.
CASSHSRSSYNEQFF
TGTGCCAGCAGCCATAGCCGGAGCTCCTACAATGAGCAGTTCTTC
>few|TRBV9|TRBJ2-7|TRBD1
CASSPRQGGRNYEQYF
TGTGCCAGCAGCCCTCGACAAGGGGGCCGCAATTACGAGCAGTACTTC
>few|TRBV19|TRBJ2-1|TRBD1
CASRSRDRGYEQFF
TGTGCCAGTAGGTCCCGGGACAGGGGATATGAGCAGTTCTTC
>once|TRBV28|TRBJ1-6|TRBD1
CASSSTRAKGTGYNSPLHF
TGTGCCAGCAGTTCCACCCGAGCGAAAGGGACAGGCTATAATTCACCCCTCCACTTT